The table lists the clone carrying this T cell receptor (beta chain) with a few counts. Its antigen is not identified. This entry belongs to a study of T cell repertoires in breast cancer. The expanded emulsion RT-PCR method captured paired alpha and beta chains from CD8+ T cells. CDR3 length: 14 amino acids. The germline gives CDR1 DFQATT, CDR2 SNEGSKA (reference sequence). The germline V and J ends were trimmed by 0 bases and 3 bases, with 11 bases remaining between them. Overall study findings and caveats: TRBV7 predominated among shared TCRs, possibly a bias from eight TRBV7 primers. Varied nucleotide sequences encoding shared TCRs suggest antigen-driven selection and expansion. Tumor-involved sentinel lymph nodes shared about fourfold more TCRs with matched tumors than tumor-free nodes (7.7% versus 2%). Possibly tumor-specific: roughly 20 TCR pairs in seven or more tumors, rare in control blood.

Unpaired genes were suppressed by blocking oligonucleotides during a second nested PCR. From the emulsion pairing reads, TCRdb called clonotypes with MiXCR, one entry per CDR3 protein. The table includes about 40,000 distinct CDR3 sequences, 45% to 55% detected once. This TCR was sampled from a pool of human donors with breast cancer or a healthy control (not recorded which). Sequencing was performed on CD8+ T cells. The genes are TRBV20-1 and TRBJ2-5, with D perhaps TRBD2 (5 bases). The CDR3 spells CSARDRYGKETQYF. Written as DNA, the CDR3 is TGCAGTGCTAGAGATCGTTACGGGAAAGAGACCCAGTACTTC.